These 32 T cell receptor beta chains were sequenced from one sample in a study of patients and donors after allogeneic stem cell transplantation. TCRdb processed the RT-PCR reads anew with MiXCR; each CDR3 protein has one entry. Here the sample spans 200,000 to 250,000 distinct CDR3 sequences, roughly 14% being singletons. The specimen was blood, either unsorted or a sorted T cell fraction (not recorded which). Receptors originate from a human donor who was either an allogeneic HSCT recipient or a stem cell or donor lymphocyte infusion donor (not recorded which). It is not recorded whose cells these are; they may come from a transplant donor.

The table lists this clonotype with a few counts. This chain connects TRBV4-3 to TRBJ2-2, with 12 bases that match TRBD2. CDR3 size: 17 residues. J lost 6 bases, V lost 1 base, and 6 bases had no gene match. The germline gives CDR1 LGHNA, CDR2 YSLEER. The CDR3 DNA reads TGCGCCAGCAGCCAAGTCCTGCGACTAGCGGGGGCCGGGGAGCTGTTTTTT. Translation gives CASSQVLRLAGAGELFF.

This clonotype has more than one count but fewer than ten. The chain is built from TRBV6-6 and TRBJ1-2; 9 bases match TRBD1. Trimming took 5 bases from V and 6 from J; bases not matched to a gene: 4. Germline V gene sequence: CDR1 MNHNY, CDR2 SVGAGI (reference sequence). The CDR3 has 13 residues. CDR3 nucleotide sequence: TGTGCCAGCAGTAGACAGGGGGTTGATGGCTACACCTTC. This codes for CASSRQGVDGYTF.

This clonotype was observed a few times. The genes are TRBV6-4 and TRBJ2-3, with 7 bases that match TRBD1. The length of the CDR3 is 15 residues. V trimming: 5 bases; J trimming: 0 bases; junction bases outside the gene matches: 5. Germline assignment: CDR1 MRHNA and CDR2 SNTAGT. CDR3 coding DNA: TGTGCCAGCAGTCCTGACAGGGTTAGCACAGATACGCAGTATTTT. Residues: CASSPDRVSTDTQYF.

This clonotype has ten or more counts. The rearrangement uses TRBV3-1 and TRBJ2-3; TRBD2 is a possible D gene (7 bases). Trimming stripped 0 bases from V and 8 bases from J, with 15 bases between. The CDR3 has 15 amino acids. Germline CDR1 LGHDT, CDR2 YNNKEL (reference sequence). The CDR3 loop is CASSQDMAGATTQYF. In DNA, the CDR3 is TGTGCCAGCAGCCAAGATATGGCGGGGGCTACTACGCAGTATTTT.

This clonotype was seen at least ten times. V gene TRBV12-3 or TRBV12-4 combines with J gene TRBJ1-5, with 8 nucleotides matching TRBD1. The J segment lost 2 bases and the V segment lost 6 bases, leaving 3 bases of the junction unmatched. The CDR3 length is 14 residues. The CDR3 DNA sequence: TGTGCCAGCAGCCCGACAGGGGGCAATCAGCCCCAGCATTTT. Translated: CASSPTGGNQPQHF.

In this sample, this clonotype turned up a few times. The rearrangement joins TRBV9 to TRBJ1-1; D might be TRBD1 (6 bases). Per the germline V gene, CDR1 is SGDLS and CDR2 is YYNGEE. This CDR3 is built from 18 residues. The V and J ends lost 0 bases and 1 base respectively, with 19 bases between them. CDR3 sequence: CASSVGWGPGHKNTEAFF. The CDR3 DNA reads as TGTGCCAGCAGCGTAGGTTGGGGCCCGGGACACAAGAACACTGAAGCTTTCTTT.

V and J are TRBV20-1 and TRBJ2-3, with 7 bases fitting TRBD2. This CDR3 region has 16 residues. V shed 0 bases, J shed 7 bases, and the junction held 13 bases outside the gene matches. Germline V lookup: CDR1 DFQATT, CDR2 SNEGSKA (reference sequence). This CDR3 reads CSARDRWGRAGNTQYF. The DNA of the CDR3 is TGCAGTGCTAGAGACCGTTGGGGGAGGGCCGGAAATACGCAGTATTTT.

This clonotype was seen ten or more times. This sequence joins TRBV20-1 and TRBJ1-4; D possibly corresponds to TRBD1 (5 bases). CDR1 is DFQATT, CDR2 SNEGSKA, per germline (reference sequence). V was shortened by 6 bases and J by 0 bases, with 14 bases between the two germline ends. The CDR3 covers 15 residues. For the CDR3, the DNA is TGCAGTGCAACAATCGACAGTGCAACTAATGAAAAACTGTTTTTT. Protein sequence: CSATIDSATNEKLFF.

In this sample, this clonotype turned up many times. The chain links TRBV6-6 to TRBJ1-2; TRBD1 is a possible D gene (5 bases). The CDR3 is made up of 13 amino acids. Trimming took 7 bases from V and 3 from J, leaving 12 bases between them. From germline, CDR1 is MNHNY and CDR2 SVGAGI (reference sequence). The DNA of the CDR3 is TGTGCCAGCACGGATGGGGGATACTATGGCTACACCTTC. Protein sequence: CASTDGGYYGYTF.

In this sample, this clonotype turned up many times. This chain uses TRBV5-6 with TRBJ2-3; 13 bases are shared with TRBD2. J was trimmed by 8 bases and V by 4 bases; bases with no gene match: 7. Germline CDR1 is SGHDT and CDR2 is YYEEEE. The CDR3 has 15 amino acids. Written as DNA, the CDR3 is TGTGCCAGCAGCGGCGGACTAGCGGGAGTGCGTACGCAGTATTTT. It specifies CASSGGLAGVRTQYF.

This clonotype was observed a handful of times. The rearrangement uses TRBV6-1 and TRBJ2-7; TRBD1 agrees at 7 bases. CDR1 is MNHNS and CDR2 is SASEGT in the germline V gene. J was trimmed by 0 bases and V by 6 bases; bases with no gene match: 5. This CDR3 is 14 amino acids long. As DNA, the CDR3 is TGTGCCAGCAGATGGACAGGCCCCTCCTACGAGCAGTACTTC. It yields the protein CASRWTGPSYEQYF.

This clonotype was observed many times. V usage is TRBV20-1 and J usage is TRBJ2-3, with 9 nucleotides matching TRBD2. This CDR3 is 15 amino acids long. Germline values: CDR1 DFQATT, CDR2 SNEGSKA (reference sequence). Trimming cost V 6 bases and J 6 bases; bases outside gene matches: 13. CDR3 protein: CSAGDLRGGYDTQYF. The CDR3 DNA reads TGCAGTGCCGGGGACCTGCGGGGGGGCTATGATACGCAGTATTTT.

The chain recombines TRBV9 with TRBJ1-2; TRBD1 is a possible D gene (6 bases). The CDR3 consists of 14 residues. V was clipped by 3 bases and J by 6 bases, with 15 bases between them. Looked up from germline, CDR1 is SGDLS and CDR2 is YYNGEE. CDR3 sequence reads: CASSAPYRVHGYTF. As DNA, the CDR3 is TGTGCCAGCAGCGCTCCCTACAGGGTACATGGCTACACCTTC.

This clonotype was detected only a few times. The rearrangement joins TRBV5-1 to TRBJ2-7; TRBD2 might be the D (5 bases). The CDR3 runs 14 residues. Trimming took off 1 base at V and 6 bases at J, with 14 bases between the two ends. Germline V lookup: CDR1 SGHRS, CDR2 YFSETQ. CDR3 loop: CASSLQGGIGEQYF. Here the CDR3 DNA reads TGCGCCAGCAGCTTGCAAGGAGGAATAGGCGAGCAGTACTTC.

This clonotype has just a few counts. V gene TRBV5-1 combines with J gene TRBJ1-5; possibly TRBD1 for D (5 bases). Germline V gene lookup returns CDR1 SGHRS and CDR2 YFSETQ. V shed 0 bases and J shed 4 bases, with 8 bases lying between them. This CDR3 contains 14 residues. This CDR3 reads CASSLGDRNQPQHF. CDR3 nucleotide sequence: TGCGCCAGCAGCTTGGGTGACAGAAATCAGCCCCAGCATTTT.

This chain joins TRBV7-8 and TRBJ2-3, with 8 bases aligning to TRBD1. The CDR3 is made up of 15 amino acids. With 6 bases clipped from V and 4 bases from J, the junction kept 9 bases outside the gene matches. Germline CDR1 and CDR2: SGHVS and FQNEAQ. The CDR3 here is CASRRSGTGSDTQYF. The CDR3 nucleotides read TGTGCCAGCAGGCGCTCCGGGACAGGATCAGATACGCAGTATTTT.

This clonotype was seen more than once but under ten times. The rearrangement links TRBV4-3 to TRBJ2-1; D is perhaps TRBD1 (5 bases). V was pared by 4 bases and J by 5 bases, with 9 bases between. Looked up from germline, CDR1 is LGHNA and CDR2 is YSLEER. This CDR3 contains 13 residues. The CDR3 DNA reads as TGCGCCAGCAGCCGAAAACAGGACAATGAGCAGTTCTTC. It translates to CASSRKQDNEQFF.

This clonotype was counted between two and nine times. The chain combines TRBV6-1 with TRBJ1-5, with D hard to call. This CDR3 region has 14 residues. V gave up 7 bases and J gave up 0 bases, with 10 bases separating them. From germline, CDR1 is MNHNS and CDR2 SASEGT. CDR3 loop: CASNPYYSNQPQHF. The CDR3 bases are TGTGCCAGCAATCCCTATTATAGCAATCAGCCCCAGCATTTT.

This clonotype was detected only a few times. This rearrangement joins TRBV6-1 to TRBJ2-6; 7 nucleotides match TRBD1. This CDR3 spans 19 amino acids. V gave up 6 bases and J gave up 1 base; unmatched junction bases: 15. CDR1 and CDR2 from the germline V gene are MNHNS and SASEGT. CDR3 nucleotides: TGTGCCAGCAGATCCTACTCGGGACAGCGAAGGTCTGGGGCCAACGTCCTGACTTTC. It yields the protein CASRSYSGQRRSGANVLTF.

The chain links TRBV6-5 to TRBJ2-1; 16 bases are shared with TRBD2. Germline trimming cut 2 bases from V and 8 bases from J; bases unmatched to any gene: 3. CDR1 and CDR2 (germline): MNHEY, SVGAGI. The CDR3 runs to 16 residues. The DNA of the CDR3 is TGTGCCAGCAGTTACGGGGGACTAGCGGGAGGGCATGAGCAGTTCTTC. Translation gives CASSYGGLAGGHEQFF.

The V and J genes are TRBV4-2 and TRBJ2-7; no definite D call. This CDR3 is 13 amino acids long. V dropped 3 bases and J dropped 3 bases, with 9 bases sitting between them. Per the germline V gene, CDR1 is LGHNA and CDR2 is YNFKEQ. This CDR3 is CASSHPDGYEQYF. The CDR3 DNA reads TGTGCCAGCAGCCATCCGGACGGCTACGAGCAGTACTTC.

This chain connects TRBV7-3 to TRBJ1-6, with no clear D. V dropped 8 bases and J dropped 6 bases, with 11 bases sitting between them. Germline V gene lookup returns CDR1 SGHTA and CDR2 FQGTGA. The CDR3 has 13 residues. Here the CDR3 DNA reads TGTGCCAGCTCGGGCCAGCCTAATTCACCCCTCCACTTT. Its translation is CASSGQPNSPLHF.

This clonotype was observed a few times. The CDR3 sequence: CASSWAGTRGVKQYF. As DNA, the CDR3 is TGTGCCAGCAGTTGGGCAGGGACCAGGGGGGTGAAGCAGTACTTC. J is TRBJ2-7 and V is TRBV28; D is perhaps TRBD1 (7 bases). V was pared by 4 bases and J by 8 bases, with 21 bases between. Germline lookup yields CDR1 MDHEN and CDR2 SYDVKM. The CDR3 has 15 amino acids.

This clonotype has more than one count but fewer than ten. The J gene is TRBJ1-5, the V gene TRBV2; 8 bases are a match to TRBD1. Germline values: CDR1 SNHLY, CDR2 FYNNEI. Trimming at V came to 6 bases and at J to 3 bases, leaving 7 bases not matched to a gene. The CDR3 runs 15 residues. In DNA, the CDR3 is TGTGCCAGCAGACTTGACAGGGGTGACAATCAGCCCCAGCATTTT. Its translation is CASRLDRGDNQPQHF. The full variable domain, with the rest looked up from reference TRBV2 and TRBJ1-5, is EPEVTQTPSHQVTQMGQEVILRCVPISNHLYFYWYRQILGQKVEFLVSFYNNEISEKSEIFDDQFSVERPDGSNFTLKIRSTKLEDSAMYFCASRLDRGDNQPQHFGDGTRLSIL.

A few counts support this clonotype. CDR3 in amino acids: CSARGGQGALGNTEAFF. CDR3 DNA sequence: TGCAGTGCTAGAGGAGGACAGGGGGCATTGGGGAACACTGAAGCTTTCTTT. The J gene is TRBJ1-1, the V gene TRBV20-1; 11 positions match TRBD1. CDR3 length: 17 residues. Germline V gene lookup returns CDR1 DFQATT and CDR2 SNEGSKA (reference sequence). The V and J ends lost 1 base and 1 base, in that order; junction bases with no gene match: 8.

On this clonotype: The conserved phenylalanine or tryptophan normally closing the CDR3 is absent here, so this likely arose from a read error. This chain connects TRBV7-9 to TRBJ1-2; D remains unclear. Trimming took 7 bases from V and 4 from J, leaving 13 bases between them. The CDR3 is made up of 13 amino acids. Germline CDR1 and CDR2: SEHNR and FQNEAQ (reference sequence). The CDR3 region is CASTHLGAYGYTS. Written as DNA, the CDR3 is TGTGCCAGCACCCATCTCGGCGCCTATGGCTACACCTCC.

J is TRBJ2-7 and V is TRBV5-1; TRBD1 might be the D (6 bases). Trimming removed 0 bases from V and 4 bases from J, with 14 bases in between. The CDR3 sequence is 15 residues long. Germline CDR1 SGHRS, CDR2 YFSETQ. The CDR3 sequence: CASSLAATGFYEQYF. DNA of the CDR3: TGCGCCAGCAGCTTGGCCGCTACAGGGTTTTACGAGCAGTACTTC.

V and J are TRBV27 and TRBJ1-5; TRBD1 is a possible D gene (6 bases). This CDR3 has 16 amino acids. The germline CDR1 and CDR2 sequences are MNHEY and SMNVEV (reference sequence). Trimming left V 0 bases short and J 2 bases short, with 11 bases between. The CDR3 sequence is CASSLSMGAGNQPQHF. CDR3 DNA sequence: TGTGCCAGCAGTTTATCGATGGGGGCTGGCAATCAGCCCCAGCATTTT.

J is TRBJ2-1 and V is TRBV20-1, with 7 positions matching TRBD1. Germline V gene lookup returns CDR1 DFQATT and CDR2 SNEGSKA (reference sequence). The CDR3 has 14 residues. The trim removed 7 bases at V and 8 bases at J, leaving 14 bases unmatched. This chain's CDR3 is CSVLRDRARDEQFF. DNA of the CDR3: TGCAGTGTTCTCCGGGACAGAGCGCGGGATGAGCAGTTCTTC.

The V call is TRBV30, the J call TRBJ1-3; TRBD1 is a possible D gene (5 bases). This CDR3 comprises 13 residues. V lost 1 base to trimming and J lost 2 bases, with 6 bases between them. The germline CDR1 and CDR2 sequences are GTSNPN and SVGIG (reference sequence). The CDR3 DNA sequence: TGTGCCTGGAGTGGGGGGGCTGGAAACACCATATATTTT. It specifies CAWSGGAGNTIYF.

A few counts support this clonotype. This chain joins TRBV5-6 and TRBJ2-3, with 15 positions matching TRBD2. This CDR3 is 16 amino acids long. Trimming at V came to 4 bases and at J to 8 bases, leaving 8 bases not matched to a gene. CDR1 is SGHDT and CDR2 is YYEEEE in the germline V gene. In DNA, the CDR3 is TGTGCCAGCAGCGGAGGACTAGCGGGGGGGCTTGGTACGCAGTATTTT. Its protein is CASSGGLAGGLGTQYF.

The rearrangement uses TRBV7-3 and TRBJ2-2; TRBD1 or TRBD2 may be the D gene (6 bases each). The CDR3 is 18 amino acids. The germline gives CDR1 SGHTA, CDR2 FQGTGA. The germline V and J ends were trimmed by 5 bases and 0 bases, with 19 bases remaining between them. The CDR3 region has the DNA TGTGCCAGCAGCCGGGGGCCCCCCCAGGGATCGAACACCGGGGAGCTGTTTTTT. This translates into CASSRGPPQGSNTGELFF.